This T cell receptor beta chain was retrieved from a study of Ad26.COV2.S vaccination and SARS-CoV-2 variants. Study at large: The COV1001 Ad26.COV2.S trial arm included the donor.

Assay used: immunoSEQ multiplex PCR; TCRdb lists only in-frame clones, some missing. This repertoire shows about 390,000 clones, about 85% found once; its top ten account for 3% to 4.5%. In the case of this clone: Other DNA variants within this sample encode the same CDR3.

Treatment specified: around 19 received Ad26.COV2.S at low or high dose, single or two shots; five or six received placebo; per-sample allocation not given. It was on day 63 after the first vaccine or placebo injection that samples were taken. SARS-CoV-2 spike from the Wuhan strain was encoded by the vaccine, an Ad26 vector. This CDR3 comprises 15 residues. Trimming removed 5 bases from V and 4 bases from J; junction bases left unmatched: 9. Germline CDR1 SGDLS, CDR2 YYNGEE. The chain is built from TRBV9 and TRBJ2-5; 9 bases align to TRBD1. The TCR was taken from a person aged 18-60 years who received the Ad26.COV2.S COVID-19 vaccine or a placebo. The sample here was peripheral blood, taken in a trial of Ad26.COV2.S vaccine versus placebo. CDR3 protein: CASSDQTGGVETQYF. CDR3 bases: TGTGCCAGCAGTGACCAAACAGGGGGCGTAGAGACCCAGTACTTC.